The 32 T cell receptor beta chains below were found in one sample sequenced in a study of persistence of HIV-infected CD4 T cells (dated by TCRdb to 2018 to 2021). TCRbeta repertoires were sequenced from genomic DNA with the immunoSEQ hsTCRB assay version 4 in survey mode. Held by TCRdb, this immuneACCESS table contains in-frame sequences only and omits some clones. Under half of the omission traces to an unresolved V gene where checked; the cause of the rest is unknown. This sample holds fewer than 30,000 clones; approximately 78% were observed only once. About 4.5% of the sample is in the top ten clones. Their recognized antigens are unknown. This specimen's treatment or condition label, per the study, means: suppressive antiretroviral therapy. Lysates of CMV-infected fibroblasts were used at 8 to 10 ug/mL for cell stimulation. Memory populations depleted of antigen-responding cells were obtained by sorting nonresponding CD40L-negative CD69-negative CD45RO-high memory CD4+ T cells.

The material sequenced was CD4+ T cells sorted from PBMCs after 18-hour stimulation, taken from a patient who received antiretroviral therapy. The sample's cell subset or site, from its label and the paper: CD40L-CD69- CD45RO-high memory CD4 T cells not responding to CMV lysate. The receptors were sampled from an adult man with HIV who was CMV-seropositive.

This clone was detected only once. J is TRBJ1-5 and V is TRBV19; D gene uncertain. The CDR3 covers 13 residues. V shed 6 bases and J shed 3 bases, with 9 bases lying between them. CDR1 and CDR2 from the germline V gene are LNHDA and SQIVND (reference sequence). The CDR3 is CASSDTYNQPQHF. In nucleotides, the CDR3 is TGTGCCAGTAGCGACACATACAATCAGCCCCAGCATTTT.

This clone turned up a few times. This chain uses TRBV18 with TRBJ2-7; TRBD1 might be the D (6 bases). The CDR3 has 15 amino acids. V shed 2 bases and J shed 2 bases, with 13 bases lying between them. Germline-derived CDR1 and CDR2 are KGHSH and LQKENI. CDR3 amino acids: CASSPIRDTAYEQYF. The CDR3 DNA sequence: TGTGCCAGCTCACCAATACGGGACACTGCCTACGAGCAGTACTTC.

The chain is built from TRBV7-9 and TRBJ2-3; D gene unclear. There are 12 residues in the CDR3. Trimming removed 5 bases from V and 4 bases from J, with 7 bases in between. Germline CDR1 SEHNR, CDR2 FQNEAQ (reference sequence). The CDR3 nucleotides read TGTGCCAGCAGCCTGACGGCAGATACGCAGTATTTT. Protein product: CASSLTADTQYF.

CDR3 sequence reads: CASSRQQAGAKDTQYF. CDR3 nucleotides: TGTGCCAGCAGCCGCCAACAGGCGGGGGCAAAAGATACGCAGTATTTT. V and J are TRBV3-1 (or the pseudogene TRBV3-2) and TRBJ2-3, with D possibly TRBD2 on 7 matching bases. V was clipped by 4 bases and J by 5 bases, with 19 bases between them. Germline V gene lookup returns CDR1 LGHDT and CDR2 YNNKEL (reference sequence). The CDR3 is made up of 16 amino acids.

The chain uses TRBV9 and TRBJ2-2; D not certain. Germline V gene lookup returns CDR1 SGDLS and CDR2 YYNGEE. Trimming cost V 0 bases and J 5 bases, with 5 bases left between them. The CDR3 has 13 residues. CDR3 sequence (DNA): TGTGCCAGCAGCGTAGGTAGTACCGGGGAGCTGTTTTTT. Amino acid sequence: CASSVGSTGELFF.

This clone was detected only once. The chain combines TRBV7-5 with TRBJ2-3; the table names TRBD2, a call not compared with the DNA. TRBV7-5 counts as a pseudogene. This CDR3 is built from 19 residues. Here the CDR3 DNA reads TGTGCCAGACTAATCGGGGGGACTCTAGCGGGTTCCATCACAGATACGCAGTATTTT. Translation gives CARLIGGTLAGSITDTQYF.

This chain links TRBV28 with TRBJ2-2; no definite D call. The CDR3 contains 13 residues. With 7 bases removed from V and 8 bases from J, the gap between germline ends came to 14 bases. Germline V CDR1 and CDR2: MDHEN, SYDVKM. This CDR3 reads CASTSLMRGELFF. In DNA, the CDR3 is TGTGCCAGCACTAGTCTTATGAGGGGGGAGCTGTTTTTT.

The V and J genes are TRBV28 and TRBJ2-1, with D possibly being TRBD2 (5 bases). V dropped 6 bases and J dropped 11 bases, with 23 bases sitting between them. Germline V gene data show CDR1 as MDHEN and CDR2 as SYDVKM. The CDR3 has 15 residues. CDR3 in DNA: TGTGCCAGCAGCTACAGCTCCGACTACTCTGGTCAGCAGTTCTTC. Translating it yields CASSYSSDYSGQQFF.

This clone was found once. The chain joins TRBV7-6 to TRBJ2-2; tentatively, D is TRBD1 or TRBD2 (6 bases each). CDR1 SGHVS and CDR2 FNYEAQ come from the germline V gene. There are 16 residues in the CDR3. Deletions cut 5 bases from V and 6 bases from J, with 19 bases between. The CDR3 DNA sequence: TGTGCCAGCAGCGGACAGTCGGGGGTTTTCCCCGGGGAGCTGTTTTTT. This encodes CASSGQSGVFPGELFF.

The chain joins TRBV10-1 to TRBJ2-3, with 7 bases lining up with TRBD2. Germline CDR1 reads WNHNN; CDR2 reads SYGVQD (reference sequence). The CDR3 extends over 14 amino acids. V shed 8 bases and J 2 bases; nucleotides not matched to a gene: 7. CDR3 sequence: CASCSGSNTDTQYF. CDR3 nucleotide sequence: TGCGCCAGCTGTAGCGGGTCCAACACAGATACGCAGTATTTT.

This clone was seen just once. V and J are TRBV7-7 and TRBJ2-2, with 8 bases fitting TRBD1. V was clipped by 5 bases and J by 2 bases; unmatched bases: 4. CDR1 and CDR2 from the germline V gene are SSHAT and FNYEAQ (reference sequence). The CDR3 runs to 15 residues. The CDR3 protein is CASSQGQVNTGELFF. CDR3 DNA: TGTGCCAGCAGCCAGGGACAGGTTAACACCGGGGAGCTGTTTTTT.

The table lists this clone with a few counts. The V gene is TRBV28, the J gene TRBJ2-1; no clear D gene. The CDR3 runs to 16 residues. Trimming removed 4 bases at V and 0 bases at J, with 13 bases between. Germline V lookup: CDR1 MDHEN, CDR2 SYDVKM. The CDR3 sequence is CASSSHAPSSYNEQFF. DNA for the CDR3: TGTGCCAGCAGTTCGCATGCTCCGAGCTCCTACAATGAGCAGTTCTTC.

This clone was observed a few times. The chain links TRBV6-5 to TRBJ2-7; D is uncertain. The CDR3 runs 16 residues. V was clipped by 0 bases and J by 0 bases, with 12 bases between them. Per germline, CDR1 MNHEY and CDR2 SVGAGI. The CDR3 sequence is CASSYSGRISSYEQYF. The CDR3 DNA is TGTGCCAGCAGTTACTCAGGGCGGATTAGCTCCTACGAGCAGTACTTC.

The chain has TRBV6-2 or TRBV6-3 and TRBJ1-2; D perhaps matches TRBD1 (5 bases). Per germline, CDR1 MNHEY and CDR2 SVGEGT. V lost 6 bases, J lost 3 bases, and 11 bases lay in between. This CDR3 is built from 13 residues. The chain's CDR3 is CASSPGTYYGYTF. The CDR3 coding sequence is TGTGCCAGCAGCCCCGGGACTTACTATGGCTACACCTTC.

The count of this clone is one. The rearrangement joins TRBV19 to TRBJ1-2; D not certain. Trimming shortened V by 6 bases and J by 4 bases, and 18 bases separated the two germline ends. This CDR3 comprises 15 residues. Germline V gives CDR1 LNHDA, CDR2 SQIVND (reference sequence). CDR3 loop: CASSINPGSGYGYTF. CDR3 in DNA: TGTGCCAGTAGCATTAACCCGGGGAGCGGCTATGGCTACACCTTC.

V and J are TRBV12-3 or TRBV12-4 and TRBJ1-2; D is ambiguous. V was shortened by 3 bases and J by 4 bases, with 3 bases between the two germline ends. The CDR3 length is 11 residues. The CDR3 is CASSLGYGYTF. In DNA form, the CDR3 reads TGTGCCAGCAGTTTGGGCTATGGCTACACCTTC.

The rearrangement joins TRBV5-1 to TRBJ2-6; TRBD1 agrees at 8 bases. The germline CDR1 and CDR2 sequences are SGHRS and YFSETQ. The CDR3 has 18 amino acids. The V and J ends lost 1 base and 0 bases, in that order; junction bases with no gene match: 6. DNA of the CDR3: TGCGCCAGCAGCTTGTACCAGGGGGCAAGCTCTGGGGCCAACGTCCTGACTTTC. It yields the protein CASSLYQGASSGANVLTF.

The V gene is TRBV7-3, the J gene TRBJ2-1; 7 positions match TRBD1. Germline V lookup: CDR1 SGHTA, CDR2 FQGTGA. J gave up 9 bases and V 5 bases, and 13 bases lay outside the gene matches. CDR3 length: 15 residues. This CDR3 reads CASSPVGGPAGEQFF. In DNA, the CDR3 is TGTGCCAGCAGCCCTGTAGGGGGCCCGGCGGGTGAGCAGTTCTTC.

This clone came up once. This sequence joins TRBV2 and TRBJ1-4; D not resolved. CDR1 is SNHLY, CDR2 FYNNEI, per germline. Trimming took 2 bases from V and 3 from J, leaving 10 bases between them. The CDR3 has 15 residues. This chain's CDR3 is CASSENSSPNEKLFF. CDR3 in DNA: TGTGCCAGCAGTGAAAATAGCAGCCCTAATGAAAAACTGTTTTTT.

The chain's CDR3 is CASSKSGAGPYNEQFF. CDR3 sequence (DNA): TGTGCCAGTAGTAAAAGTGGGGCGGGGCCCTACAATGAGCAGTTCTTC. The chain carries TRBV19 and TRBJ2-1, with a weak D call TRBD2 (6 bases). The V gene lost 4 bases and the J gene lost 2 bases, with 15 bases spanning the gap. The length of the CDR3 is 16 residues. CDR1 LNHDA and CDR2 SQIVND come from the germline V gene (reference sequence).

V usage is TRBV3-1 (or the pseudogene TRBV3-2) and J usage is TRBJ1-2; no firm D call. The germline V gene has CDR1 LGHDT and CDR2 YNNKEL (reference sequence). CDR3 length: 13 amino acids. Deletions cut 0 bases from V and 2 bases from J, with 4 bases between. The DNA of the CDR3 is TGTGCCAGCAGCCAAGAGGCCAACTATGGCTACACCTTC. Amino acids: CASSQEANYGYTF.

The CDR3 nucleotides are TGTGCCAGCAGCTTATCTTTATTCGGTTCCGGGGAGCTGTTTTTT. Encoded protein: CASSLSLFGSGELFF. The gene calls are TRBV13 and TRBJ2-2; D is ambiguous. CDR3 length: 15 residues. Per germline, CDR1 PRHDT and CDR2 FYEKMQ (reference sequence). Trimming shortened V by 2 bases and J by 6 bases, and 13 bases separated the two germline ends. Variable domain in full (rest from reference TRBV13 and TRBJ2-2): AAGVIQSPRHLIKEKRETATLKCYPIPRHDTVYWYQQGPGQDPQFLISFYEKMQSDKGSIPDRFSAQQFSDYHSELNMSSLELGDSALYFCASSLSLFGSGELFFGEGSRLTVL.

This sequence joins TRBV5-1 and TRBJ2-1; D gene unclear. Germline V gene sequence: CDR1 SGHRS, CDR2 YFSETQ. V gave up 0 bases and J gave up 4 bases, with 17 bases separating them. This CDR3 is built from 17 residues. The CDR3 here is CASSLGPWRTSYNEQFF. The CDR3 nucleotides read TGCGCCAGCAGCTTGGGCCCTTGGCGGACGTCTTACAATGAGCAGTTCTTC.

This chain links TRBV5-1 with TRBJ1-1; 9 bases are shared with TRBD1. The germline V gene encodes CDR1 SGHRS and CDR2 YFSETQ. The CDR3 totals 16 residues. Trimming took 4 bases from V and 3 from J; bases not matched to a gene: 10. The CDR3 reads CASSPGTGNFYTEAFF. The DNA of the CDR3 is TGCGCCAGCAGCCCCGGGACAGGGAATTTTTACACTGAAGCTTTCTTT.

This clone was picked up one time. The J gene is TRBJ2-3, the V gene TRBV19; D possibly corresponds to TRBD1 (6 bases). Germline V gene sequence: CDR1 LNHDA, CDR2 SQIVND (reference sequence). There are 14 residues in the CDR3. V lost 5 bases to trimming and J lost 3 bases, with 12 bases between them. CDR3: CASSSGQKTDTQYF. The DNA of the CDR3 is TGTGCCAGTAGTTCTGGACAGAAGACAGATACGCAGTATTTT.

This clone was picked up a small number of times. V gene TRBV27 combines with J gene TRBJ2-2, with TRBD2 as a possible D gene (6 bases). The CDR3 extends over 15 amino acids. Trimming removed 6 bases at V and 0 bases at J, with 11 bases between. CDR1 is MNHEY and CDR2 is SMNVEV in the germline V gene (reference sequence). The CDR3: CASRASVANTGELFF. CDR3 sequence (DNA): TGTGCCAGCAGAGCTAGCGTCGCGAACACCGGGGAGCTGTTTTTT.

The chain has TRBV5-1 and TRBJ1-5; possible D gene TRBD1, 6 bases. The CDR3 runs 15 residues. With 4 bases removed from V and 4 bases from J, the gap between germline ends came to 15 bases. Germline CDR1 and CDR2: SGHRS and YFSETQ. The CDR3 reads CASSETGAKNQPQHF. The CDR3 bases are TGCGCCAGCAGCGAGACAGGCGCGAAAAATCAGCCCCAGCATTTT. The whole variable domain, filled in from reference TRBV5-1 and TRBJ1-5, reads KAGVTQTPRYLIKTRGQQVTLSCSPISGHRSVSWYQQTPGQGLQFLFEYFSETQRNKGNFPGRFSGRQFSNSRSEMNVSTLELGDSALYLCASSETGAKNQPQHFGDGTRLSIL.

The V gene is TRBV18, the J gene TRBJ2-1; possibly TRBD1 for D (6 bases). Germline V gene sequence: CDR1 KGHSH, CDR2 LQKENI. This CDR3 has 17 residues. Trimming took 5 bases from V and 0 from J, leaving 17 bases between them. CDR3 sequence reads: CASSSSTGSSSYNEQFF. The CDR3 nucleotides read TGTGCCAGCTCATCCTCGACAGGATCCAGCTCCTACAATGAGCAGTTCTTC.

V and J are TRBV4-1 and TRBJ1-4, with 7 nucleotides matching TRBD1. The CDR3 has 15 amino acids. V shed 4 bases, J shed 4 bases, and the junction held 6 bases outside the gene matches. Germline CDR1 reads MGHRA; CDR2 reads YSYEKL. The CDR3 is CASSLGTVYNEKLFF. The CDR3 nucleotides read TGCGCCAGCAGCCTAGGGACAGTTTATAATGAAAAACTGTTTTTT.

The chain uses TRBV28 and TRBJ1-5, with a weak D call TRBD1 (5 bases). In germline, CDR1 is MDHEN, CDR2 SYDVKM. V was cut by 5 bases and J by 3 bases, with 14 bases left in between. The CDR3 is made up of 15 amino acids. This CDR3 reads CASSPRQGVNQPQHF. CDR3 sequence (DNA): TGTGCCAGCAGTCCGAGGCAGGGAGTCAATCAGCCCCAGCATTTT.

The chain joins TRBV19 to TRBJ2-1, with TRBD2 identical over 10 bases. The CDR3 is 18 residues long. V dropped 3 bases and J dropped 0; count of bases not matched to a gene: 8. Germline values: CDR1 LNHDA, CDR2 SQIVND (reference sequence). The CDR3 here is CASSISGAGGSSYNEQFF. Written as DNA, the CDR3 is TGTGCCAGTAGTATCTCTGGAGCGGGGGGGAGCTCCTACAATGAGCAGTTCTTC.

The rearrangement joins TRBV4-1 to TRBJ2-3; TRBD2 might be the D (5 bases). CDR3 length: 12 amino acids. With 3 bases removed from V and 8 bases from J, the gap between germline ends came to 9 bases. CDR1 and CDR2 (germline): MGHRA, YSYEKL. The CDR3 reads CASSHGRGTQYF. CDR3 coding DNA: TGCGCCAGCAGCCACGGACGGGGTACGCAGTATTTT.